This T cell receptor beta chain originates from a study of a mutant IDH1 vaccine in newly diagnosed glioma. The time point was: baseline, week 1 (first vaccination visit). Treatment reported: pre-vaccination baseline after standard-of-care therapy. The study enrolled donors with new WHO grade 3 or 4 IDH1-mutant, ATRX-lost astrocytomas. This clone has only one observation. Germline CDR1 is SNHLY and CDR2 is FYNNEI. Trimming pared 7 bases from V and 2 bases from J, leaving 16 bases between. The CDR3 contains 15 residues. Produced via immunoSEQ multiplex PCR; TCRdb's table is partial and in-frame only. The sample has tens of thousands of clones, approximately 91% seen once; the top ten hold 2.5% to 3%.

This specimen consisted of PBMCs, obtained from a glioma patient treated with radiotherapy, temozolomide or both. The TCR sequence derives from a man in his fifties with glioma. The V and J genes are TRBV2 and TRBJ2-3; D is ambiguous. In DNA, the CDR3 is TGTGCCAGCACCCTGACCCTACTGACCACAGATACGCAGTATTTT. Protein product: CASTLTLLTTDTQYF.